This T cell receptor (beta chain) was captured by sequencing in a study of CXCR3-negative and CXCR3-positive naive CD8 T cells. Germline V gene lookup returns CDR1 DFQATT and CDR2 SNEGSKA (reference sequence). The CDR3 is 13 amino acids. The study made its TRB cDNA libraries by 5' RACE, adding UMI labels. With the 5' RACE reads reprocessed, TCRdb shows one record per CDR3 protein and no DNA. The repertoire shows roughly 90,000 distinct CDR3 sequences; the top ten hold roughly 1.8%. The rearrangement uses TRBV20-1 and TRBJ2-7; checking the TCRdb D call of TRBD1 is not possible without DNA. The source of this sequence is a human donor in good health. Some clones in this sample may be carry-over from other donors' samples. Source material: naive CXCR3- CD8+ T cells from blood. Indicated subset: CD45RO-CCR7+CD27+CD95- naive CD8+ T cells lacking CXCR3 (TNR3-). This CDR3 reads CSARSPQGYEQYF.